A single sample is the source of the 19 T cell receptor beta chains below, sequenced in a study of vaccination and CD4 T cells after COVID-19. Described treatment: 10-day PBMC culture with coronavirus spike peptide pools or control peptides (ViraFEST assay). Once obtained from cultured CD4+ T cells, the DNA was sequenced using the Oncomine TCR Beta short-read assay. TCRdb used MiXCR to reprocess the PCR reads, holding one entry per CDR3 protein. The table records some 19,000 distinct CDR3 sequences, approximately 49% of them present only once. These receptors' antigens are unknown. Material for sequencing was CD4+ T cells from blood, cultured in vitro. The origin of the receptors is a human donor who had recovered from COVID-19.

This clonotype turned up a few times. This rearrangement joins TRBV7-2 to TRBJ1-3, with 7 bases matching TRBD1. V shed 2 bases and J 2 bases; nucleotides not matched to a gene: 3. Germline CDR1 SGHTA, CDR2 FQGNSA. The CDR3 runs 15 residues. The CDR3 region is CASSLIQGPGNTIYF. In DNA, the CDR3 is TGTGCCAGCAGCTTAATACAGGGGCCTGGAAACACCATATATTTT.

This CDR3 is CASSLLPGYNEQFF. The CDR3 bases are TGTGCCAGCAGCTTACTCCCAGGGTACAATGAGCAGTTCTTC. The V and J genes are TRBV7-3 and TRBJ2-1; tentatively, D is TRBD1 (5 bases). Germline loops: CDR1 SGHTA, CDR2 FQGTGA. CDR3 length: 14 residues. V lost 2 bases and J lost 4, with 9 bases in between.

V usage is TRBV24-1 and J usage is TRBJ2-2, with TRBD1 matching 9 bases. This CDR3 comprises 16 residues. The V and J ends lost 4 bases and 2 bases, in that order; junction bases with no gene match: 4. Germline lookup yields CDR1 KGHDR and CDR2 SFDVKD. The CDR3 is CATSDPGQGNTGELFF. The CDR3 nucleotides are TGTGCCACCAGTGACCCGGGACAGGGTAACACCGGGGAGCTGTTTTTT.

The J gene is TRBJ1-1, the V gene TRBV2; 9 bases map to TRBD1. Trimming removed 6 bases from V and 8 bases from J; junction bases left unmatched: 7. CDR3 length equals 13 residues. Germline lookup yields CDR1 SNHLY and CDR2 FYNNEI. Written as DNA, the CDR3 is TGTGCCAGCAGCCGGACCGGGACAGGGGAAGCTTTCTTT. As protein: CASSRTGTGEAFF.

This clonotype was detected a few times. This chain connects TRBV9 to TRBJ1-1; 7 bases are a match to TRBD1. CDR3 size: 16 residues. CDR1 SGDLS and CDR2 YYNGEE come from the germline V gene. The V and J ends lost 3 bases and 0 bases, in that order; junction bases with no gene match: 8. This CDR3 is CASSDERGLVNTEAFF. CDR3 in DNA: TGTGCCAGCAGCGACGAGAGGGGGCTGGTGAACACTGAAGCTTTCTTT. Drawing the rest from reference TRBV9 and TRBJ1-1, the complete variable domain is DSGVTQTPKHLITATGQRVTLRCSPRSGDLSVYWYQQSLDQGLQFLIQYYNGEERAKGNILERFSAQQFPDLHSELNLSSLELGDSALYFCASSDERGLVNTEAFFGQGTRLTVV.

The V call is TRBV20-1, the J call TRBJ2-3; 7 bases are shared with TRBD2. The CDR3 has 15 residues. Germline-derived CDR1 and CDR2 are DFQATT and SNEGSKA (reference sequence). With 3 bases clipped from V and 3 bases from J, the junction kept 9 bases outside the gene matches. CDR3 sequence reads: CSASFPGGRTDTQYF. For the CDR3, the DNA is TGCAGTGCTAGTTTTCCGGGGGGAAGGACAGATACGCAGTATTTT.

This chain links TRBV6-5 with TRBJ1-1, with D unclear. Trimming removed 2 bases from V and 6 bases from J, with 13 bases in between. The length of the CDR3 is 14 residues. In germline, CDR1 is MNHEY, CDR2 SVGAGI. The CDR3 region is CASSYLAGTSEAFF. CDR3 DNA sequence: TGTGCCAGCAGTTACCTGGCAGGAACATCTGAAGCTTTCTTT.

The sample holds one count of this clonotype. The rearrangement uses TRBV11-3 and TRBJ2-7; 9 bases map to TRBD2. The J segment lost 5 bases and the V segment lost 4 bases, leaving 6 bases of the junction unmatched. Per the germline V gene, CDR1 is SGHNT and CDR2 is YENEEA. The CDR3 runs to 14 residues. CDR3 sequence reads: CASSSGLASHEQYF. CDR3 DNA sequence: TGTGCCAGCAGCTCGGGACTAGCATCCCACGAGCAGTACTTC.

This clonotype was detected a few times. V and J are TRBV7-8 and TRBJ2-3; possible D gene TRBD2, 5 bases. The CDR3 has 15 amino acids. Trimming shortened V by 5 bases and J by 5 bases, and 17 bases separated the two germline ends. Germline loops: CDR1 SGHVS, CDR2 FQNEAQ. CDR3 loop: CASSPRFQREDTQYF. The DNA of the CDR3 is TGTGCCAGCAGCCCTAGGTTTCAGAGGGAAGATACGCAGTATTTT.

This clonotype has just a few counts. The V call is TRBV7-9, the J call TRBJ1-1, with D unresolved. The V and J ends lost 2 bases and 7 bases respectively, with 5 bases between them. The CDR3 consists of 11 residues. Germline V lookup: CDR1 SEHNR, CDR2 FQNEAQ (reference sequence). The CDR3 bases are TGTGCCAGCAGCTTAAGAGGTGAAGCTTTCTTT. The encoded protein is CASSLRGEAFF.

The chain employs TRBV20-1 and TRBJ1-2, with 11 bases that match TRBD1. The CDR3 has 15 residues. The J segment lost 5 bases and the V segment lost 0 bases, leaving 5 bases of the junction unmatched. CDR1 DFQATT and CDR2 SNEGSKA come from the germline V gene (reference sequence). As DNA, the CDR3 is TGCAGTGCTAGAGACCGGGACAGGGGGGAGTATGGCTACACCTTC. Translation: CSARDRDRGEYGYTF.

The chain couples TRBV15 to TRBJ1-5, with D unclear. Trimming took off 0 bases at V and 4 bases at J, with 1 base between the two ends. The CDR3 has 12 residues. From germline, CDR1 is LNHNV and CDR2 YYDKDF (reference sequence). CDR3 in amino acids: CATSRDNQPQHF. The CDR3 coding sequence is TGTGCCACCAGCAGAGATAATCAGCCCCAGCATTTT. The whole variable domain, remainder taken from reference TRBV15 and TRBJ1-5, is DAMVIQNPRYQVTQFGKPVTLSCSQTLNHNVMYWYQQKSSQAPKLLFHYYDKDFNNEADTPDNFQSRRPNTSFCFLDIRSPGLGDTAMYLCATSRDNQPQHFGDGTRLSIL.

J is TRBJ2-5 and V is TRBV7-3, with 10 bases identical to TRBD2. Germline V gene sequence: CDR1 SGHTA, CDR2 FQGTGA. The V and J ends lost 6 bases and 5 bases, in that order; junction bases with no gene match: 6. There are 14 residues in the CDR3. The CDR3 coding sequence is TGTGCCAGCAGTTCCCTAGCGGGGGTGGAGACCCAGTACTTC. Translation: CASSSLAGVETQYF.

This clonotype was observed a handful of times. The chain has TRBV11-1 and TRBJ2-5, with unresolved D. Germline V lookup: CDR1 SGHAT, CDR2 FQDESV (reference sequence). The CDR3 spans 13 residues. V was pared by 2 bases and J by 4 bases, with 8 bases between. The CDR3 DNA is TGTGCCAGCAGCTTATACTGGGGAGAGACCCAGTACTTC. Translation gives CASSLYWGETQYF.

V gene TRBV11-2 combines with J gene TRBJ2-7; D is possibly TRBD1 (6 bases). The V and J ends lost 5 bases and 5 bases respectively, with 16 bases between them. CDR1 is SGHAT, CDR2 FQNNGV, per germline. The CDR3 runs to 14 residues. The CDR3 DNA sequence: TGTGCCAGCAGCCAACGCCGACAGGACCACGAGCAGTACTTC. Translated, it gives CASSQRRQDHEQYF.

The chain is built from TRBV10-3 and TRBJ1-1; 8 nucleotides line up with TRBD1. This CDR3 contains 16 residues. J gave up 1 base and V 10 bases, and 14 bases lay outside the gene matches. Germline CDR1 ENHRY, CDR2 SYGVKD. The chain's CDR3 is CATRANTGGSNTEAFF. CDR3 nucleotide sequence: TGTGCCACCAGGGCAAATACAGGGGGATCGAACACTGAAGCTTTCTTT.

This clonotype was counted only a few times. The chain joins TRBV6-1 to TRBJ2-5, with 11 nucleotides matching TRBD2. This CDR3 region has 14 residues. CDR1 and CDR2 (germline): MNHNS, SASEGT. Losses at the gene ends were 4 bases for V and 5 bases for J; bases not matched to a gene: 3. Here the CDR3 DNA reads TGTGCCAGCAGTGTAACTAGCGGGAGTGAGACCCAGTACTTC. Its protein product is CASSVTSGSETQYF.

Only a few counts were recorded for this clonotype. The chain employs TRBV27 and TRBJ2-5; D could derive from TRBD1 or TRBD2 (5 bases each). Germline CDR1 reads MNHEY; CDR2 reads SMNVEV (reference sequence). Trimming took off 2 bases at V and 4 bases at J, with 8 bases between the two ends. This CDR3 region has 13 residues. CDR3: CASSLLGAETQYF. The CDR3 coding sequence is TGTGCCAGCAGTTTACTCGGGGCAGAGACCCAGTACTTC.

The chain carries TRBV12-3 or TRBV12-4 and TRBJ1-2; D possibly corresponds to TRBD1 (6 bases). CDR3 length equals 13 residues. Trimming removed 6 bases from V and 8 bases from J, with 16 bases in between. The CDR3 bases are TGTGCCAGCAGACAAACCGGGACACACGGCTACACCTTC. This gives the protein CASRQTGTHGYTF.